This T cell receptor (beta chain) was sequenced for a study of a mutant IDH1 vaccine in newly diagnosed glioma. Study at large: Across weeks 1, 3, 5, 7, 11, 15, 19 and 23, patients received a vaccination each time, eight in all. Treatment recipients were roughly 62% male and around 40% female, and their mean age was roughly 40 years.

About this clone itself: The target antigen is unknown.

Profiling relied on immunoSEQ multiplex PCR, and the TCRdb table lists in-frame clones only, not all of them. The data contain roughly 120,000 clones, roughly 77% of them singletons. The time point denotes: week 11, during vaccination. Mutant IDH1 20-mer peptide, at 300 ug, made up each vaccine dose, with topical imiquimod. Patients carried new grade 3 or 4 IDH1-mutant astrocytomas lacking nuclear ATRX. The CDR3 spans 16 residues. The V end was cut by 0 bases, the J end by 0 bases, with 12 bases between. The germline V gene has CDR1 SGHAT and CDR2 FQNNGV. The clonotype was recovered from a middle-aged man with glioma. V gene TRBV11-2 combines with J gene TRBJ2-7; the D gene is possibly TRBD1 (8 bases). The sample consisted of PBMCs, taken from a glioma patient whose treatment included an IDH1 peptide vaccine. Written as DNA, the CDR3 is TGTGCCAGCAGCTTAGAGGGAGGGACAGGCTCCTACGAGCAGTACTTC. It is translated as CASSLEGGTGSYEQYF.